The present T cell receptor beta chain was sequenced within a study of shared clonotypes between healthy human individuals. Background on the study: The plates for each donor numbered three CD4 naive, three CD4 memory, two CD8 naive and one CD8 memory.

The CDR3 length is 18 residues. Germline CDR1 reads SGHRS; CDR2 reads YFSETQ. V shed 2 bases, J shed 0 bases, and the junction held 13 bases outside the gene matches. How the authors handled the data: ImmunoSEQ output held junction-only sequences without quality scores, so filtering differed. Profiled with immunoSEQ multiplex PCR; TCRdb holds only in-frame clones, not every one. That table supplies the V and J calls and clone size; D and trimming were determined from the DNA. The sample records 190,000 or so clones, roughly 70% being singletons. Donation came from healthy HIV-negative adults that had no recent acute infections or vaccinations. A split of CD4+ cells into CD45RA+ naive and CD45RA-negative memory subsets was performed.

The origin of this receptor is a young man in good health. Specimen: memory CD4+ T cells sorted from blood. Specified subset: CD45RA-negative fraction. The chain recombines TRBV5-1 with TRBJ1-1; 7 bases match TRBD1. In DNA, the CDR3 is TGCGCCAGCAGCTTCTTACACCGGGACAGAGTAATGAACACTGAAGCTTTCTTT. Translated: CASSFLHRDRVMNTEAFF.